This T cell receptor (beta chain) was sequenced for a study of T cell responses to AZD1222 COVID-19 vaccine. Study observations and caveats: The study sampled repertoires only after the peak T cell response. Reportedly, close to half of spike-specific TCRs are directed against unmutated variant regions.

The length of the CDR3 is 14 residues. In germline, CDR1 is SEHNR, CDR2 FQNEAQ (reference sequence). Deletions cut 1 base from V and 6 bases from J, with 12 bases between. A note on this clone: The target antigen is unknown.

Here immunoSEQ multiplex PCR was the method, and the copy in TCRdb shows in-frame clones only, minus some. The table records about 130,000 clones, 93% of them present only once. Specimen: peripheral blood, collected on day 0 of AZD1222 vaccination. This receptor was identified in an adult in good health. The chain recombines TRBV7-9 with TRBJ1-1, with D unresolved. The DNA of the CDR3 is TGTGCCAGCAGCTTAGGTTACCAGTTGGCTGAAGCTTTCTTT. The encoded protein is CASSLGYQLAEAFF.